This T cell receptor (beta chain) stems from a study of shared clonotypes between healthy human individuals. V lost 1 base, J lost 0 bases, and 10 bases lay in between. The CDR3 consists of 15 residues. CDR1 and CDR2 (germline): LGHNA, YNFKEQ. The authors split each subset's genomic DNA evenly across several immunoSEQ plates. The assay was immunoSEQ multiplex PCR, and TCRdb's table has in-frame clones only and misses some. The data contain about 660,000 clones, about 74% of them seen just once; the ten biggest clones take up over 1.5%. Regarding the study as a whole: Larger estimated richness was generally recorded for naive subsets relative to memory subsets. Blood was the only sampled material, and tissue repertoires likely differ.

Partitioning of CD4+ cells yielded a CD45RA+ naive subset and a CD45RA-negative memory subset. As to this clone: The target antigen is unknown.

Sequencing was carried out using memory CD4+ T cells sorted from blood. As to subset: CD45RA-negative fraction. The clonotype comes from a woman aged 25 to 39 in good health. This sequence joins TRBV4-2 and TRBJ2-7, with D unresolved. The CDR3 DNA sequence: TGTGCCAGCAGCCAAGCTGGCACTAACTCCTACGAGCAGTACTTC. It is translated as CASSQAGTNSYEQYF.